Following are 25 T cell receptor beta chains from one sample sequenced in a study of early T cells in non-severe SARS-CoV-2 infection (dated by TCRdb to the early 2020s). The library was prepared using 5' RACE. Sequenced using a NextSeq 500. TCRdb's own reprocessing of the public reads used fastp at Q25 and MiXCR and kept productive beta chains. Every entry covers one CDR3 protein and lists the most common genes and DNA from its rows. The sample yields 70,000 to 75,000 distinct CDR3 sequences; roughly 15% were counted once. Roughly 13% of the sample lies in the top ten. Sequenced: whole blood. These receptors all stem from an adult who was a healthcare worker with PCR-confirmed SARS-CoV-2 infection or an uninfected control (not recorded which).

This clonotype was detected a few times. The rearrangement joins TRBV28 to TRBJ2-1; possible D gene TRBD1, 5 bases. Germline CDR1 and CDR2: MDHEN and SYDVKM. The CDR3 runs to 15 residues. With 7 bases removed from V and 9 bases from J, the gap between germline ends came to 22 bases. CDR3: CASNPGSQGTGEQFF. For the CDR3, the DNA is TGTGCCAGCAACCCCGGCTCCCAGGGAACGGGTGAGCAGTTCTTC.

This chain joins TRBV6-2 or TRBV6-3 and TRBJ2-3; 13 bases match TRBD2. This CDR3 spans 16 amino acids. V gave up 4 bases and J gave up 5 bases; unmatched junction bases: 6. Germline V CDR1 and CDR2: MNHEY, SVGEGT. CDR3: CASSSRTSGGKDTQYF. CDR3 in DNA: TGTGCCAGCAGTTCCCGGACTAGCGGGGGCAAAGATACGCAGTATTTT.

This clonotype was detected ten times or more. The rearrangement links TRBV21-1 to TRBJ1-6. TRBV21-1 is described as a pseudogene. The CDR3 covers 15 residues. For the CDR3, the DNA is TGTGCCAGCAGTAGGGAGAGCTCCTATAATTCACCCCTCCACTTT. This encodes CASSRESSYNSPLHF.

This clonotype was detected ten times or more. This chain uses TRBV7-2 with TRBJ1-1; D uncertain. The CDR3 contains 13 residues. Between the trimmed V and J ends, which lost 2 bases and 5 bases, there was a span of 9 bases. Per germline, CDR1 SGHTA and CDR2 FQGNSA. The CDR3 region is CASSLFARTEAFF. DNA for the CDR3: TGTGCCAGCAGCTTATTCGCCAGGACTGAAGCTTTCTTT.

The sample holds a few counts of this clonotype. The chain carries TRBV6-5 and TRBJ1-5, with TRBD1 matching 10 bases. The CDR3 length is 15 residues. V shed 4 bases and J 7 bases; nucleotides not matched to a gene: 7. The germline CDR1 and CDR2 sequences are MNHEY and SVGAGI. The CDR3 spells CASSSDRGRGQPQHF. In DNA, the CDR3 is TGTGCCAGCAGTTCCGACAGGGGGCGAGGGCAGCCCCAGCATTTT.

The table lists this clonotype with a few counts. The gene calls are TRBV4-3 and TRBJ2-6, with D possibly being TRBD1 (5 bases). Germline CDR1 reads LGHNA; CDR2 reads YSLEER. The V end was cut by 1 base, the J end by 0 bases, with 13 bases between. This CDR3 is built from 18 residues. The CDR3 sequence is CASSQAGNLNSGANVLTF. CDR3 bases: TGCGCCAGCAGCCAAGCAGGGAACCTAAACTCTGGGGCCAACGTCCTGACTTTC.

This clonotype was counted only a few times. The chain uses TRBV6-2 or TRBV6-3 and TRBJ2-4; D is perhaps TRBD1 or TRBD2 (5 bases each). The germline V gene encodes CDR1 MNHEY and CDR2 SVGEGT. The CDR3 runs 16 residues. Trimming cost V 9 bases and J 0 bases, with 18 bases left between them. In nucleotides, the CDR3 is TGTGCCAGTGGAAGAGCAGGGAGAATAGCCAAAAACATTCAGTACTTC. The encoded protein is CASGRAGRIAKNIQYF.

This clonotype was seen repeatedly, ten times or more. The CDR3 coding sequence is TGTGCCAGCAGCACCGGACCCTTGAGCTCCTACGAGCAGTACTTC. Amino acid sequence: CASSTGPLSSYEQYF. J is TRBJ2-7 and V is TRBV11-2, with D hard to call. The CDR3 consists of 15 residues. Germline V gene lookup returns CDR1 SGHAT and CDR2 FQNNGV. V was trimmed by 5 bases and J by 0 bases, leaving 14 bases between them.

This chain uses TRBV18 with TRBJ1-5; D is ambiguous. The CDR3 spans 13 residues. With 4 bases removed from V and 9 bases from J, the gap between germline ends came to 13 bases. The germline V gene has CDR1 KGHSH and CDR2 LQKENI. As DNA, the CDR3 is TGTGCCAGCTCACTGAAGCCGGACCGGCCCCAGCATTTT. Its translation: CASSLKPDRPQHF.

There are many counts of this clonotype. CDR3 loop: CASSLSWVGGTEAFF. The CDR3 nucleotides are TGTGCCAGCAGTTTATCGTGGGTGGGGGGCACTGAAGCTTTCTTT. The V and J genes are TRBV27 and TRBJ1-1; possibly TRBD1 for D (5 bases). From germline, CDR1 is MNHEY and CDR2 SMNVEV (reference sequence). The CDR3 covers 15 residues. The ends were cut back, 0 bases at V and 4 bases at J, with 12 bases in the middle.

This clonotype was detected only a few times. The rearrangement links TRBV29-1 to TRBJ1-2; no reliable D call. Deletions cut 4 bases from V and 2 bases from J, with 5 bases between. The germline CDR1 and CDR2 sequences are SQVTM and ANQGSEA. The CDR3 covers 11 residues. The DNA of the CDR3 is TGCAGCGTTGGGCAGAACTATGGCTACACCTTC. This gives the protein CSVGQNYGYTF.

This clonotype came up a few times. The chain recombines TRBV21-1 with TRBJ2-7. TRBV21-1 is designated a pseudogene. The CDR3 sequence is 15 residues long. The DNA of the CDR3 is TGTGCCAGCAGCAAATGGAAACAGAGCCTCAGCAAGCAGTACTTC. It yields the protein CASSKWKQSLSKQYF.

This clonotype was detected a few times. The gene calls are TRBV4-3 and TRBJ1-1, with D tentatively TRBD1 (6 bases). Germline V gene sequence: CDR1 LGHNA, CDR2 YSLEER. The V end lost 0 bases, the J end lost 6 bases, and 14 bases lay between the germline ends. This CDR3 is built from 15 residues. CDR3: CASSQETGKFAEAFF. CDR3 in DNA: TGCGCCAGCAGCCAAGAAACAGGGAAGTTCGCTGAAGCTTTCTTT.

This clonotype was counted only a few times. The J gene is TRBJ2-3, the V gene TRBV5-1, with TRBD2 identical over 10 bases. The length of the CDR3 is 18 residues. V lost 0 bases to trimming and J lost 4 bases; unmatched junction nucleotides: 11. Germline CDR1 and CDR2: SGHRS and YFSETQ. The DNA of the CDR3 is TGCGCCAGCAGCTTGGGGCTAGCGGGGGTCCTCGTTGCAGATACGCAGTATTTT. It is translated as CASSLGLAGVLVADTQYF.

The rearrangement uses TRBV7-2 and TRBJ2-5, with a weak D call TRBD1 (5 bases). Germline CDR1 reads SGHTA; CDR2 reads FQGNSA. The CDR3 length is 15 residues. Trimming cost V 3 bases and J 7 bases, with 18 bases left between them. The CDR3, as DNA: TGTGCCAGCAGCTTGGACCGGGCCTCCCAGGGGACCCAGTACTTC. Residues: CASSLDRASQGTQYF.

The chain has TRBV12-3 or TRBV12-4 and TRBJ1-1; maybe TRBD1 (6 bases). The CDR3 spans 15 residues. The V and J ends lost 6 bases and 1 base respectively, with 15 bases between them. CDR3 loop: CASSYQQGRNTEAFF. Written as DNA, the CDR3 is TGTGCCAGCAGCTATCAACAGGGTCGGAACACTGAAGCTTTCTTT.

In this sample, this clonotype turned up a few times. The chain couples TRBV11-2 to TRBJ2-7; 9 nucleotides align to TRBD1. The junction had 4 bases not matched to a gene; V was cut back by 4 bases and J by 3 bases. This CDR3 spans 14 amino acids. Germline V gives CDR1 SGHAT, CDR2 FQNNGV. Here the CDR3 DNA reads TGTGCCAGCAGCTGGGACAGGGACTACTACGAGCAGTACTTC. The encoded protein is CASSWDRDYYEQYF.

This clonotype was seen at least ten times. The V call is TRBV11-2, the J call TRBJ2-1; maybe TRBD1 (5 bases). V lost 5 bases to trimming and J lost 1 base, with 15 bases between them. Per the germline V gene, CDR1 is SGHAT and CDR2 is FQNNGV. The CDR3 sequence is 16 residues long. CDR3 in amino acids: CASSDPTQASYNEQFF. CDR3 in DNA: TGTGCCAGCAGCGACCCCACACAGGCTTCCTACAATGAGCAGTTCTTC. The whole variable domain, filled in from reference TRBV11-2 and TRBJ2-1, reads EAGVAQSPRYKIIEKRQSVAFWCNPISGHATLYWYQQILGQGPKLLIQFQNNGVVDDSQLPKDRFSAERLKGVDSTLKIQPAKLEDSAVYLCASSDPTQASYNEQFFGPGTRLTVL.

The V gene is TRBV5-1, the J gene TRBJ2-5, with D perhaps matching TRBD1 (5 bases). This CDR3 has 17 residues. Germline V gives CDR1 SGHRS, CDR2 YFSETQ. V gave up 4 bases and J gave up 1 base, with 20 bases separating them. CDR3 coding DNA: TGCGCCAGCAGCCAGGGCCTTCCTAAGGCGCTCCAAGAGACCCAGTACTTC. Its translation is CASSQGLPKALQETQYF.

This clonotype was recorded at least ten times. The CDR3 region is CASSLGKAFF. Written as DNA, the CDR3 is TGTGCCAGCAGCTTAGGGAAAGCTTTCTTT. The J gene is TRBJ1-1, the V gene TRBV7-9; D uncertain. CDR3 size: 10 residues. From germline, CDR1 is SEHNR and CDR2 FQNEAQ (reference sequence). V was pared by 1 base and J by 9 bases, with 3 bases between.

This chain uses TRBV7-2 with TRBJ1-6, with D possibly TRBD1 on 6 matching bases. CDR1 and CDR2 from the germline V gene are SGHTA and FQGNSA. V lost 4 bases to trimming and J lost 10 bases, with 20 bases between them. This CDR3 is 16 amino acids long. The CDR3 DNA reads as TGTGCCAGCAGCTGGCTAGAAGGGGGGGGAAGCTCACCCCTCCACTTT. This encodes CASSWLEGGGSSPLHF.

This clonotype has at least ten counts. The chain recombines TRBV19 with TRBJ2-6; 7 bases are shared with TRBD1. Germline V lookup: CDR1 LNHDA, CDR2 SQIVND (reference sequence). V shed 7 bases and J 3 bases; nucleotides not matched to a gene: 6. The CDR3 contains 15 residues. DNA of the CDR3: TGTGCCAGTAAGACAGGGTTTTATGGGGCCAACGTCCTGACTTTC. This translates into CASKTGFYGANVLTF.

This clonotype was picked up a small number of times. The chain is built from TRBV6-5 and TRBJ1-6; a possible D gene is TRBD1 (6 bases). Trimming removed 0 bases from V and 7 bases from J, with 13 bases in between. CDR3 size: 16 residues. In germline, CDR1 is MNHEY, CDR2 SVGAGI. CDR3 bases: TGTGCCAGCAGTTACTCAACAGGGAATTTGAATTCACCCCTCCACTTT. As protein: CASSYSTGNLNSPLHF.

The V and J genes are TRBV20-1 and TRBJ2-1, with 7 bases fitting TRBD2. From germline, CDR1 is DFQATT and CDR2 SNEGSKA (reference sequence). Germline trimming cut 3 bases from V and 0 bases from J; bases unmatched to any gene: 2. The CDR3 length is 14 residues. The CDR3 here is CSARGGSSYNEQFF. As DNA, the CDR3 is TGCAGTGCTAGGGGGGGGAGCTCCTACAATGAGCAGTTCTTC.

CDR3 residues: CASSFLTTMNTEAFF. CDR3 nucleotides: TGTGCCAGCAGTTTTCTGACAACCATGAACACTGAAGCTTTCTTT. The chain links TRBV27 to TRBJ1-1; D unclear. The CDR3 is 15 residues long. The germline gives CDR1 MNHEY, CDR2 SMNVEV (reference sequence). V was trimmed by 3 bases and J by 0 bases, leaving 11 bases between them.